What follows describes a single TCR beta chain. The antigen remains undetermined. The V end lost 5 bases, the J end lost 2 bases, and 4 bases lay between the germline ends. There are 11 residues in the CDR3. From germline, CDR1 is MDHEN and CDR2 SYDVKM. The sample belongs to a study of T cell responses to AZD1222 COVID-19 vaccine. Clones were sequenced by immunoSEQ multiplex PCR, and TCRdb holds only the in-frame ones, with some missing. This sample has approximately 110,000 clones, with about 91% found just once. Notes on the study in general: As reported, nearly half of all spike-specific TCRs target variant regions that are unmutated. A mostly white British donor set with more females was recruited, and clonal diversity was possibly underestimated. Of the AZD1222 recipients, only six or seven were seropositive at baseline.

The receptor was isolated from an adult in good health. The J gene is TRBJ2-7, the V gene TRBV28, with no clear D. Sequencing used peripheral blood, obtained on day 0 of AZD1222 vaccination. CDR3 in amino acids: CASSLTYEQYF. The CDR3 region has the DNA TGTGCCAGCAGTCTTACCTACGAGCAGTACTTC.